Detailed here is one T cell receptor beta chain. The clone's antigen remains unknown. Qualities for individual bases were not recorded, and no much larger clone is one base off. Whole blood was collected in K2EDTA tubes by collaborating institutions according to the institutions' own protocols. For TCRbeta analysis, collaborators shipped samples as frozen whole blood, isolated PBMCs, or DNA extracted from either of those sample types. TCRbeta CDR3 regions were amplified from genomic DNA by means of the immunoSEQ Assay, a bias-controlled multiplex PCR. From the authors' description of their analysis: The number of nucleated cells in each sample was estimated by amplification of reference gene primers within the assay. To quantify the absolute abundance of each unique TCRbeta CDR3 rearrangement, sequence reads were collapsed and filtered. For each sample, productive Simpson clonality was calculated as the square root of Simpson's diversity index across productive rearrangements. The table was pulled from immuneACCESS by TCRdb, which kept in-frame rearrangements only. Such tables lose some clones; where checked, under half of the loss comes from unresolved V genes, and the rest has no known cause. V, J and clone size were drawn from that table, and D and trimming were deduced from the DNA. The sample profile shows just under 85,000 clones; approximately 86% of them were found once. About 7.8% of the sample lies in the top ten.

The entry originates in a study of blood T cell repertoires in COVID-19 (dated by TCRdb to 2018 to 2021). About the full investigation: Samples from collaborators originated in the United States, Italy and Spain and spanned both the acute and convalescent phases of COVID-19. The prospective study material was composed of cDNA or gDNA derived from T cells, B-cell-depleted T cells, or PBMCs. Deeply sampled blood TCRbeta repertoires from subjects exposed to, actively infected with, or recovered from COVID-19 were included in the dataset. The repertoires were released in a freely available public database meant as a resource for research on the immune response to SARS-CoV-2. The samples were drawn from two sources: the first 160 participants of the ongoing ImmuneRACE study, and 1,200 or so subjects contributed by 6 global collaborators. Sample metadata almost always included a de-identified subject ID, COVID-19 status, age in years and sex. Where HLA class I and class II types were available, the types were taken from metadata supplied by the sample provider, not from assay-based typing.

Here is what the overall study found, with its caveats: How much clinical and demographic metadata was included differed by source and by participant, and the metadata was provided uncurated.

From its cysteine to its phenylalanine, the CDR3 spans 17 amino acids. Only CDR3 DNA remains: 51 bases, in frame from the first base. Trimming leaves V shorter by 0 bases and J shorter by 4 bases, with the junction holding 10 bases beyond the gene matches. The CDR1 and CDR2 encoded by the germline V gene are WSHSY and SAAADI. The TCR originated in a man older than 75 with active or convalescent COVID-19. The sequence joins TRBV10-2 to TRBJ1-2; a stretch of 8 junction bases matches TRBD1. Specimen: peripheral blood. The CDR3 in this case is CASSESRGGQGRYGYTF. The DNA reads TGCGCCAGCAGTGAGTCCAGGGGCGGACAGGGTCGCTATGGCTACACCTTC.